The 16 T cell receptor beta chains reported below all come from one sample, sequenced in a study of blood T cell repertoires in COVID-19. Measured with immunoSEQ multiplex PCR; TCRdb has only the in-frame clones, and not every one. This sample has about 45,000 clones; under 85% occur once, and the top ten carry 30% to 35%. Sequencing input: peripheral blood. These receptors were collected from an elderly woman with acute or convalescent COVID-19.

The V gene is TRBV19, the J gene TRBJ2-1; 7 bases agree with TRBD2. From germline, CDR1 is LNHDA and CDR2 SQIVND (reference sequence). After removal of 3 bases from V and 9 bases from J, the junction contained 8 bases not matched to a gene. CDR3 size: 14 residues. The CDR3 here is CASSIRQRESEQFF. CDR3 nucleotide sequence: TGTGCCAGTAGTATTCGGCAGCGGGAAAGTGAGCAGTTCTTC.

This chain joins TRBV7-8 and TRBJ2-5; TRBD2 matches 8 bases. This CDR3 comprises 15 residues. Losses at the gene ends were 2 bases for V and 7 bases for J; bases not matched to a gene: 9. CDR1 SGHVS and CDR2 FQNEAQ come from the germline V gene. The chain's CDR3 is CASSLSGGDGGTQYF. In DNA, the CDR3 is TGTGCCAGCAGCTTATCGGGAGGGGATGGAGGGACCCAGTACTTC.

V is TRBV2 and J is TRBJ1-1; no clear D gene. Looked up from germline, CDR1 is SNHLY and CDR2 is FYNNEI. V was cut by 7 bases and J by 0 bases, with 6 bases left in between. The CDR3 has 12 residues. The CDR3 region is CASNGMNTEAFF. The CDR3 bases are TGTGCCAGCAACGGGATGAACACTGAAGCTTTCTTT. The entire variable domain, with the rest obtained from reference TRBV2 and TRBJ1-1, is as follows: EPEVTQTPSHQVTQMGQEVILRCVPISNHLYFYWYRQILGQKVEFLVSFYNNEISEKSEIFDDQFSVERPDGSNFTLKIRSTKLEDSAMYFCASNGMNTEAFFGQGTRLTVV.

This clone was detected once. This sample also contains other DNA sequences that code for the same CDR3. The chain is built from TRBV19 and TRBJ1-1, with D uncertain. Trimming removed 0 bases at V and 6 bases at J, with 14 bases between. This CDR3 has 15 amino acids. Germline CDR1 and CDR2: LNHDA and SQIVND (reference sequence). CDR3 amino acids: CASSIDPNTGAEAFF. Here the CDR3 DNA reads TGTGCCAGTAGTATAGACCCGAACACCGGAGCTGAAGCTTTCTTT.

Here the CDR3 DNA reads TGTGCCAGTAGTCCGAAAGGGACAGTGCAAGAGACCCAGTACTTC. It codes for CASSPKGTVQETQYF. The chain uses TRBV19 and TRBJ2-5; 7 positions match TRBD1. CDR1 is LNHDA and CDR2 is SQIVND in the germline V gene (reference sequence). J lost 2 bases, V lost 5 bases, and 8 bases had no gene match. The CDR3 sequence is 15 residues long.

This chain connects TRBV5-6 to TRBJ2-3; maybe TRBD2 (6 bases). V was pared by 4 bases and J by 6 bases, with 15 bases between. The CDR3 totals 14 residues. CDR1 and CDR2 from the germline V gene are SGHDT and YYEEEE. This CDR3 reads CASSNQRAADTQYF. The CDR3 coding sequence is TGTGCCAGCAGCAATCAGCGGGCGGCGGATACGCAGTATTTT.

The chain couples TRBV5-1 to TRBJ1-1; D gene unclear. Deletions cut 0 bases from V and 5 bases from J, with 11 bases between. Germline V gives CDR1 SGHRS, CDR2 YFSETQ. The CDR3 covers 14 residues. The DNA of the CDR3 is TGCGCCAGCAGCTTGGATTCTTCGAGGACTGAAGCTTTCTTT. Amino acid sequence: CASSLDSSRTEAFF. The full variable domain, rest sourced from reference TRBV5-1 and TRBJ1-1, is KAGVTQTPRYLIKTRGQQVTLSCSPISGHRSVSWYQQTPGQGLQFLFEYFSETQRNKGNFPGRFSGRQFSNSRSEMNVSTLELGDSALYLCASSLDSSRTEAFFGQGTRLTVV.

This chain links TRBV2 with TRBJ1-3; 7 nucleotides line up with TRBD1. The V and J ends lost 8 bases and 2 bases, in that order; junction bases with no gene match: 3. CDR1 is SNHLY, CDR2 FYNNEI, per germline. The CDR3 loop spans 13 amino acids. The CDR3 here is CASDQGAGNTIYF. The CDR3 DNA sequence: TGTGCCAGCGACCAGGGGGCTGGAAACACCATATATTTT. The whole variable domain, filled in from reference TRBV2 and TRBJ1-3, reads EPEVTQTPSHQVTQMGQEVILRCVPISNHLYFYWYRQILGQKVEFLVSFYNNEISEKSEIFDDQFSVERPDGSNFTLKIRSTKLEDSAMYFCASDQGAGNTIYFGEGSWLTVV.

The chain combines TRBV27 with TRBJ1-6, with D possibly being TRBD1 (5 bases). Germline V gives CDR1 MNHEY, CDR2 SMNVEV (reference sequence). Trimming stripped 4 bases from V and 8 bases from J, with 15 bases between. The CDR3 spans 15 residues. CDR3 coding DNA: TGTGCCAGCAGTTCACCGGGACTCCCATATTCACCCCTCCACTTT. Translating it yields CASSSPGLPYSPLHF.

The CDR3 loop is CASRQDRGRDTQYF. CDR3 nucleotides: TGTGCCAGCAGACAAGACAGGGGGCGGGATACGCAGTATTTT. This chain links TRBV7-9 with TRBJ2-3, with 10 bases identical to TRBD1. CDR1 and CDR2 from the germline V gene are SEHNR and FQNEAQ (reference sequence). After removal of 6 bases from V and 6 bases from J, the junction contained 6 bases not matched to a gene. This CDR3 is 14 amino acids long.

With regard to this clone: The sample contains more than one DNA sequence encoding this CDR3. In nucleotides, the CDR3 is TGTGCCAGCAGCCACCTAGCGGGAGCCGGCACAGATACGCAGTATTTT. This sequence encodes CASSHLAGAGTDTQYF. The genes are TRBV7-2 and TRBJ2-3; the match to TRBD2 covers 10 bases. V shed 5 bases and J 1 base; nucleotides not matched to a gene: 6. The V gene's germline CDR1 is SGHTA and CDR2 FQGNSA. The CDR3 length is 16 residues. The whole variable domain, filled in from reference TRBV7-2 and TRBJ2-3, reads GAGVSQSPSNKVTEKGKDVELRCDPISGHTALYWYRQSLGQGLEFLIYFQGNSAPDKSGLPSDRFSAERTGGSVSTLTIQRTQQEDSAVYLCASSHLAGAGTDTQYFGPGTRLTVL.

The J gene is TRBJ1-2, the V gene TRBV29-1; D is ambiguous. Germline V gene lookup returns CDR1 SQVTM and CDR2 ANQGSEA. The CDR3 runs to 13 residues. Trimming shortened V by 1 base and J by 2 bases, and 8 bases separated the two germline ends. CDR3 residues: CSVEVLPNYGYTF. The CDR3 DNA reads TGCAGCGTTGAAGTCCTCCCCAACTATGGCTACACCTTC.

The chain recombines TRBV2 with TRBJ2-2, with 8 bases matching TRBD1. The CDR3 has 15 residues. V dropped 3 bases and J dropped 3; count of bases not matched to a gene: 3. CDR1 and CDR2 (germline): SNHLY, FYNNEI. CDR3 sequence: CASSDSGGDTGELFF. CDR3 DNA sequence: TGTGCCAGCAGTGATTCAGGGGGCGACACCGGGGAGCTGTTTTTT.

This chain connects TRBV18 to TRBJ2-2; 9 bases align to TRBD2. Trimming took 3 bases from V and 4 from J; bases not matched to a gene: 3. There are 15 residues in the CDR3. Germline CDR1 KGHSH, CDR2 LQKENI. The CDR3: CASSPAGGSTGELFF. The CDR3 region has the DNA TGTGCCAGCTCACCGGCGGGAGGGAGCACCGGGGAGCTGTTTTTT.

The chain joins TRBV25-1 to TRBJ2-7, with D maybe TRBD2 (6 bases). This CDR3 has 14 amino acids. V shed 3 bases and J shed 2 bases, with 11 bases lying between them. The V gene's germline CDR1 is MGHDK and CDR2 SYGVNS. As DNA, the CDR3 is TGTGCCAGCAGTGATAGACTAGTCCCCTACGAGCAGTACTTC. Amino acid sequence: CASSDRLVPYEQYF.

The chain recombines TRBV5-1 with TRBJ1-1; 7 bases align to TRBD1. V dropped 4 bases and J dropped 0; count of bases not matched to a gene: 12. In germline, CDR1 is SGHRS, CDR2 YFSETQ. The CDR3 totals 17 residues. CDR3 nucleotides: TGCGCCAGCAGCCCCCGCGGCACAGGGGCTATGAACACTGAAGCTTTCTTT. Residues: CASSPRGTGAMNTEAFF.